The TCR beta chain described here comes from a study of blood T cells in healthy people across ages. This clonotype was observed once. A sample-barcoded 5' primer and a J-beta primer mix were used in a second PCR of roughly 6 to 12 cycles. Tagging of each cDNA molecule was performed by a template-switch adaptor with 12 random nucleotides. One entry per CDR3 protein results from TCRdb running MiXCR on the 5' RACE reads. Of 1.5 million to 2 million distinct CDR3 sequences listed, roughly 27% were seen once; the top ten hold over 7%. CDR3 length equals 14 residues. The germline V gene has CDR1 SGHTA and CDR2 FQGNSA. Trimming removed 3 bases at V and 3 bases at J, with 11 bases between.

The sequenced sample consisted of blood. The source of this sequence is a woman aged 25-40 years in good health. V gene TRBV7-2 combines with J gene TRBJ1-1; no clear D. The DNA for the CDR3 is TGTGCCAGCAGCTTCGACTGCCGATACACTGAAGCTTTCTTT. It yields the protein CASSFDCRYTEAFF. Drawing the rest from reference TRBV7-2 and TRBJ1-1, the complete variable domain is GAGVSQSPSNKVTEKGKDVELRCDPISGHTALYWYRQSLGQGLEFLIYFQGNSAPDKSGLPSDRFSAERTGGSVSTLTIQRTQQEDSAVYLCASSFDCRYTEAFFGQGTRLTVV.